This record covers a single TCR beta chain. The antigen remains unidentified. This record belongs to a study of T-cell memory formation after mild COVID-19. Overall study findings and caveats: SARS-CoV-2 specificity of second-wave clones peaking day 37 was unconfirmed. Contracting clones localized mainly to CM and EM when CD4+ and mainly to EMRA when CD8+. Some SARS-CoV-2-responding clones were already detected in memory before infection.

This CDR3 region has 13 residues. Germline V CDR1 and CDR2: SGHTA, FQGNSA. The V gene lost 6 bases and the J gene lost 5 bases, with 13 bases spanning the gap. Libraries for TCRalpha and TCRbeta carried sample barcodes and unique molecular identifiers via 5'RACE. Each CDR3 protein gets one entry after TCRdb re-called the 5' RACE reads with MiXCR. In the table there are approximately 490,000 distinct CDR3 sequences, around 21% of which are singletons. The V call is TRBV7-2, the J call TRBJ2-5; a weak D match, TRBD2 (5 bases). The sequence was collected from an adult woman who had mild COVID-19 (a few samples of this study predate the infection). Cell type and time point are not known. Sample: PBMCs or a T cell subset sorted from them (not recorded which). This CDR3 is CASSPYLAETQYF. Here the CDR3 DNA reads TGTGCCAGCAGTCCTTACCTAGCCGAGACCCAGTACTTC.